This T cell receptor beta chain was obtained from a study of shared clonotypes between healthy human individuals. It was across several immunoSEQ plates that each subset's genomic DNA was evenly split. Replicate PCRs from sorted subsets contained approximately 200 ng DNA, which is 31,000 or so T cell genomes. Clones were sequenced by immunoSEQ multiplex PCR, and TCRdb holds only the in-frame ones, with some missing. The repertoire consists of roughly 2.1 million clones, with about 93% occurring once and the leading ten covering over 1.5%. The naive CD8 population came from CD45RO-negative cells selected for CCR7, without terminally differentiated effector memory CD45RA+ cells. Caucasian adults living in Nashville, Tennessee, provided all samples. This receptor was taken from a man younger than 30 in good health. Some clones in this sample may be carry-over from other donors' samples. Sample: naive CD8+ T cells from PBMCs.

The CDR3 region has the DNA TGTGCCAGCACAGGGCCGGCAGGGCGGACTAGCGGGGGTTACAATGAGCAGTTCTTC. Its protein is CASTGPAGRTSGGYNEQFF. The rearrangement joins TRBV2 to TRBJ2-1, with 13 bases aligning to TRBD2. The CDR3 sequence is 19 residues long. The trim removed 7 bases at V and 4 bases at J, leaving 16 bases unmatched. The V gene's germline CDR1 is SNHLY and CDR2 FYNNEI.